This is a list of T cell receptor beta chains from one sample in a study of blood T cell repertoires in COVID-19. Method: immunoSEQ multiplex PCR; TCRdb's copy keeps in-frame clones and lacks some. The sample consists of around 300,000 clones, approximately 91% of them appearing once. Sequences were obtained from peripheral blood. The receptor source for this set is a middle-aged woman who had recovered from COVID-19. Each CDR3 is given without its conserved first and last residue. The D gene is left open where the match is weak.

CDR3: ASSIAGLAGGYEQY
D: TRBD2
V: TRBV19
J: TRBJ2-7

CDR3: ASSEITGEVGYT
D: TRBD1
V: TRBV6-1
J: TRBJ1-2

CDR3: ASSQAGTGDEQY
D: TRBD1
V: TRBV3-1/TRBV3-2
J: TRBJ2-7

CDR3: ASSEAWGGNEQF
D: TRBD2
V: TRBV2
J: TRBJ2-1

CDR3: ASSLGLAGVEDEQF
D: TRBD2
V: TRBV5-1
J: TRBJ2-1

CDR3: ASSGSPHQETQY
D: .
V: TRBV9
J: TRBJ2-5

CDR3: ASSLTVESPLH
D: .
V: TRBV11-3
J: TRBJ1-6

CDR3: ASSPEGSSGTVEQF
D: TRBD2
V: TRBV9
J: TRBJ2-1

CDR3: SVRQGAETQY
D: TRBD1
V: TRBV29-1
J: TRBJ2-5

CDR3: ASSLAYLKETQY
D: .
V: TRBV5-1
J: TRBJ2-5

CDR3: ASSQIGATEAF
D: .
V: TRBV3-1/TRBV3-2
J: TRBJ1-1

CDR3: ASSLRVRGQTQEQY
D: TRBD1
V: TRBV28
J: TRBJ2-7

CDR3: ASSRDIDEQY
D: .
V: TRBV18
J: TRBJ2-7

CDR3: ASSPRQILAKNIQY
D: .
V: TRBV5-8
J: TRBJ2-4

CDR3: ASSLGLAGGRNNEQF
D: TRBD2
V: TRBV7-3
J: TRBJ2-1

CDR3: ASAPGSPYEQY
D: .
V: TRBV19
J: TRBJ2-7

CDR3: ASSFSGMEQY
D: .
V: TRBV12-3/TRBV12-4
J: TRBJ2-7

CDR3: ASSHQTSGYQETQY
D: TRBD2
V: TRBV3-1/TRBV3-2
J: TRBJ2-5

CDR3: ASSPIHSRARLSSYNEQF
D: .
V: TRBV4-1
J: TRBJ2-1

CDR3: ASSPTDSVSGNTIY
D: .
V: TRBV19
J: TRBJ1-3

CDR3: ASSLGGYNEQF
D: .
V: TRBV12-3/TRBV12-4
J: TRBJ2-1

CDR3: SADRLAGVETQY
D: TRBD2
V: TRBV29-1
J: TRBJ2-5

CDR3: ASTQGAGGYT
D: TRBD1
V: TRBV12-3/TRBV12-4
J: TRBJ1-2

CDR3: ASSLDTANTGELF
D: .
V: TRBV7-6
J: TRBJ2-2

CDR3: ASSFSLQETQY
D: .
V: TRBV28
J: TRBJ2-5

CDR3: ASSQVKGQAYEQY
D: .
V: TRBV4-1
J: TRBJ2-7

CDR3: ASSLWEVRTDTQY
D: .
V: TRBV7-9
J: TRBJ2-3

CDR3: ASSLSPGANVLT
D: .
V: TRBV28
J: TRBJ2-6

CDR3: ASSLSGLAGDEQY
D: TRBD2
V: TRBV7-3
J: TRBJ2-7

CDR3: ASSPGLAGGDTQY
D: TRBD2
V: TRBV7-7
J: TRBJ2-3

CDR3: ASSGGGLVLDTQY
D: .
V: TRBV21-1
J: TRBJ2-3

CDR3: ASNPGQGAEGYT
D: TRBD1
V: TRBV5-1
J: TRBJ1-2

CDR3: ASSGRRERTDTQY
D: .
V: TRBV9
J: TRBJ2-3

CDR3: ASSELGQEGNTIY
D: TRBD1
V: TRBV2
J: TRBJ1-3

CDR3: AWTALDRDNEQF
D: TRBD1
V: TRBV30
J: TRBJ2-1

CDR3: ASSLTPPSNYGYT
D: .
V: TRBV7-2
J: TRBJ1-2

CDR3: ASRGLGGAGNTIY
D: .
V: TRBV19
J: TRBJ1-3

CDR3: ASSLAGLAGVRAYNEQF
D: TRBD2
V: TRBV7-8
J: TRBJ2-1

CDR3: SVVPNKGLENTEAF
D: .
V: TRBV29-1
J: TRBJ1-1

CDR3: ASSWAFNEKLF
D: .
V: TRBV6-5
J: TRBJ1-4

CDR3: ASSRTGTRSNTGELF
D: .
V: TRBV19
J: TRBJ2-2

CDR3: ASSQDPSGSFPEQF
D: TRBD2
V: TRBV4-1
J: TRBJ2-1

CDR3: ASSVGQDYAANYGYT
D: TRBD1
V: TRBV27
J: TRBJ1-2

CDR3: ASGGFHEQY
D: .
V: TRBV7-9
J: TRBJ2-7

CDR3: ASSPWTGPQETQY
D: TRBD1
V: TRBV27
J: TRBJ2-5